Following are 21 T cell receptor beta chains from one sample sequenced in a study of T cells in Graves' hyperthyroidism and ophthalmopathy. RNA transcripts yielded amplified TCR beta CDR3 regions. The HTBI set primed first-round TCR CDR3 RT-PCR. TCRdb reanalysed the multiplex PCR reads using MiXCR and keeps one entry per CDR3 protein. The sample contains 600,000 to 800,000 distinct CDR3 sequences, 30% to 40% of which appear only once. The sequenced sample consisted of blood. Receptors were obtained from a woman in her thirties or forties with Graves' hyperthyroidism.

This clonotype was counted ten times or more. The chain employs TRBV19 and TRBJ1-1, with a possible D match to TRBD1 (6 bases). The CDR3 sequence is 16 residues long. CDR1 and CDR2 (germline): LNHDA, SQIVND (reference sequence). The V end was cut by 2 bases, the J end by 5 bases, with 18 bases between. The CDR3 sequence is CASSIQAGVSETEAFF. The CDR3, as DNA: TGTGCCAGTAGTATACAGGCAGGGGTAAGCGAGACTGAAGCTTTCTTT.

This clonotype was picked up many times. This sequence joins TRBV4-3 and TRBJ1-2, with D unresolved. Deletions cut 0 bases from V and 1 base from J, with 6 bases between. CDR1 and CDR2 (germline): LGHNA, YSLEER. CDR3 length equals 14 residues. In DNA, the CDR3 is TGCGCCAGCAGCCAAGACTGGGTTAACTATGGCTACACCTTC. Its protein is CASSQDWVNYGYTF.

This clonotype has more than one count but fewer than ten. The V gene is TRBV12-3 or TRBV12-4, the J gene TRBJ1-2; D unresolved. This CDR3 is built from 13 residues. Trimming left V 8 bases short and J 5 bases short, with 15 bases between. This CDR3 reads CASCIWGSYGYTF. The DNA for the CDR3 is TGTGCCAGCTGTATTTGGGGTTCATATGGCTACACCTTC.

Worth noting for this clonotype: This may be a read error, as it is one base from a much larger clone. This chain links TRBV13 with TRBJ2-7; no reliable D call. With 0 bases removed from V and 0 bases from J, the gap between germline ends came to 9 bases. Germline values: CDR1 PRHDT, CDR2 FYEKMQ (reference sequence). The CDR3 totals 15 residues. CDR3 protein: CASSLGGYRSYEQYF. CDR3 nucleotide sequence: TGTGCCAGCAGCTTAGGAGGGTATCGCTCCTACGAGCAGTACTTC. Full variable domain (missing parts from reference TRBV13 and TRBJ2-7): AAGVIQSPRHLIKEKRETATLKCYPIPRHDTVYWYQQGPGQDPQFLISFYEKMQSDKGSIPDRFSAQQFSDYHSELNMSSLELGDSALYFCASSLGGYRSYEQYFGPGTRLTVT.

This chain joins TRBV29-1 and TRBJ2-5, with TRBD2 matching 13 bases. CDR1 is SQVTM and CDR2 is ANQGSEA in the germline V gene. The CDR3 is 14 residues long. V lost 6 bases and J lost 4; bases outside the gene matches: 5. CDR3 in amino acids: CSVKGTSGTETQYF. DNA for the CDR3: TGCAGCGTGAAGGGGACTAGCGGGACAGAGACCCAGTACTTC.

This clonotype was recorded once. This may be a read error, as it is one base from a much larger clone. The conserved final phenylalanine or tryptophan is absent from the CDR3, which likely points to a read error. CDR3 nucleotides: TGTGCCAGTCACCCCGGGGGGGCCAGTCAGCCCCAGCATCTT. Residues: CASHPGGASQPQHL. The V and J genes are TRBV19 and TRBJ1-5; D might be TRBD1 (6 bases). The ends were cut back, 8 bases at V and 6 bases at J, with 17 bases in the middle. Germline V gene sequence: CDR1 LNHDA, CDR2 SQIVND (reference sequence). There are 14 residues in the CDR3.

This clonotype has ten or more counts. This chain connects TRBV19 to TRBJ1-2; 9 positions agree with TRBD1. Per germline, CDR1 LNHDA and CDR2 SQIVND (reference sequence). The CDR3 has 14 amino acids. V gave up 4 bases and J gave up 6 bases; unmatched junction bases: 6. In nucleotides, the CDR3 is TGTGCCAGTAGTACGGGACAGGGATCGCATGGCTACACCTTC. Translating gives CASSTGQGSHGYTF.

This clonotype occurred a few times. The chain combines TRBV19 with TRBJ1-2, with TRBD1 matching 9 bases. V was pared by 6 bases and J by 5 bases, with 10 bases of the junction left unmatched. The germline CDR1 and CDR2 sequences are LNHDA and SQIVND (reference sequence). The CDR3 sequence is 15 residues long. CDR3 DNA: TGTGCCAGTAGGGGACAGGGAGATATATCTTATGGCTACACCTTC. Residues: CASRGQGDISYGYTF.

This clonotype has at least ten counts. The chain combines TRBV9 with TRBJ1-2, with 9 bases matching TRBD1. CDR1 and CDR2 from the germline V gene are SGDLS and YYNGEE. V was clipped by 3 bases and J by 6 bases; unmatched bases: 6. The CDR3 covers 14 residues. The CDR3 reads CASSGQGGRDGYTF. CDR3 in DNA: TGTGCCAGCAGCGGACAGGGGGGGAGGGATGGCTACACCTTC. The full variable domain, in which reference TRBV9 and TRBJ1-2 provide the parts outside the CDR3, is DSGVTQTPKHLITATGQRVTLRCSPRSGDLSVYWYQQSLDQGLQFLIQYYNGEERAKGNILERFSAQQFPDLHSELNLSSLELGDSALYFCASSGQGGRDGYTFGSGTRLTVV.

This clonotype occurred many times. CDR3 sequence reads: CSVGPAYEQYF. DNA of the CDR3: TGCAGCGTTGGACCCGCCTACGAGCAGTACTTC. The chain uses TRBV29-1 and TRBJ2-7; D is ambiguous. CDR3 length: 11 residues. The V end was cut by 4 bases, the J end by 2 bases, with 6 bases between. Germline values: CDR1 SQVTM, CDR2 ANQGSEA.

This clonotype was observed many times. The chain carries TRBV7-3 and TRBJ2-6, with D maybe TRBD1 (5 bases). The CDR3 sequence is 17 residues long. Germline V CDR1 and CDR2: SGHTA, FQGTGA. V was clipped by 3 bases and J by 4 bases, with 16 bases between them. This CDR3 is CASSFKNSGHGANVLTF. DNA of the CDR3: TGTGCCAGCAGCTTCAAGAACTCAGGACACGGGGCCAACGTCCTGACTTTC.

The V call is TRBV10-3, the J call TRBJ1-2, with D hard to call. The CDR3 length is 12 residues. The V end was cut by 5 bases, the J end by 7 bases, with 11 bases between. Germline-derived CDR1 and CDR2 are ENHRY and SYGVKD. This CDR3 reads CAISRVDLGYTF. CDR3 DNA sequence: TGTGCCATCAGTCGGGTCGACCTTGGCTACACCTTC.

This clonotype was observed a handful of times. V is TRBV6-5 and J is TRBJ2-6; D is possibly TRBD2 (6 bases). The CDR3 loop spans 13 amino acids. V lost 10 bases and J 1 base, leaving 8 bases between the germline ends. CDR1 is MNHEY and CDR2 is SVGAGI in the germline V gene. Written as DNA, the CDR3 is TGTGCCACCCGGGAGTCTGGGGCCAACGTCCTGACTTTC. This encodes CATRESGANVLTF.

The J gene is TRBJ2-3, the V gene TRBV11-2; possibly TRBD1 for D (5 bases). The CDR3 is made up of 14 amino acids. V lost 7 bases, J lost 2 bases, and 13 bases lay in between. Per the germline V gene, CDR1 is SGHAT and CDR2 is FQNNGV. The CDR3 loop reads CASKNGHFTDTQYF. The CDR3 nucleotides are TGTGCCAGCAAAAACGGACATTTCACAGATACGCAGTATTTT.

This clonotype was found once. The junction departs from germline at one end; a sequencing error may be responsible. This chain links TRBV7-3 with TRBJ2-7; D perhaps matches TRBD1 (6 bases). This CDR3 is 16 amino acids long. Looked up from germline, CDR1 is SGHTA and CDR2 is FQGTGA. In DNA, the CDR3 is TGTGCCAGCAGCTTCACGGACAGTTCTTTTTACTACAAGCAGTACTTC. It translates to CASSFTDSSFYYKQYF.

This clonotype was observed a handful of times. The genes are TRBV5-1 and TRBJ1-1; D not certain. The CDR3 has 14 amino acids. V was trimmed by 3 bases and J by 5 bases, leaving 14 bases between them. The germline V gene encodes CDR1 SGHRS and CDR2 YFSETQ. The CDR3 nucleotides are TGCGCCAGCAGCTCAAGGGCGACCGGAACTGAAGCTTTCTTT. It yields the protein CASSSRATGTEAFF.

This clonotype has a count of ten or more. This rearrangement joins TRBV20-1 to TRBJ2-5; D is unresolved. The CDR3 totals 16 residues. The V gene's germline CDR1 is DFQATT and CDR2 SNEGSKA (reference sequence). The V and J ends lost 4 bases and 0 bases respectively, with 18 bases between them. CDR3 bases: TGCAGTGCTAAGACCATGGGCACCTCCTACCAAGAGACCCAGTACTTC. Its translation: CSAKTMGTSYQETQYF.

The chain uses TRBV20-1 and TRBJ1-2, with 11 bases aligning to TRBD1. The length of the CDR3 is 18 residues. Looked up from germline, CDR1 is DFQATT and CDR2 is SNEGSKA (reference sequence). Trimming took 1 base from V and 1 from J; bases not matched to a gene: 11. The CDR3 here is CSARGGGTGGNLNYGYTF. The CDR3 region has the DNA TGCAGTGCTAGAGGAGGGGGGACAGGGGGGAATCTTAACTATGGCTACACCTTC.

This clonotype came up many times. This chain links TRBV10-3 with TRBJ1-1; D gene ambiguous. Germline loops: CDR1 ENHRY, CDR2 SYGVKD. The CDR3 runs to 13 residues. V lost 7 bases and J 4 bases, leaving 13 bases between the germline ends. The CDR3 nucleotides read TGTGCCATCAACCCTGCAGATTCCACTGAAGCTTTCTTT. It specifies CAINPADSTEAFF.

This clonotype showed up many times. CDR3 protein: CAISDPKRGVGELFF. The CDR3 region has the DNA TGTGCCATCAGTGACCCAAAGAGGGGAGTCGGGGAGCTGTTTTTT. The chain employs TRBV10-3 and TRBJ2-2, with D perhaps TRBD1 or TRBD2 (5 bases each). Germline values: CDR1 ENHRY, CDR2 SYGVKD. Trimming took 3 bases from V and 7 from J, leaving 15 bases between them. This CDR3 spans 15 amino acids.

The rearrangement links TRBV7-6 to TRBJ1-6; D unclear. This CDR3 is 15 amino acids long. Per germline, CDR1 SGHVS and CDR2 FNYEAQ. V was pared by 4 bases and J by 7 bases, with 14 bases between. As DNA, the CDR3 is TGTGCCAGCAGCTATAGCGGTGATCGGAATTCACCCCTCCACTTT. Residues: CASSYSGDRNSPLHF.